A selection of T cell receptor beta chains follows, all from one sample in a study of blood T cell repertoires in COVID-19. The assay was immunoSEQ multiplex PCR, and TCRdb's table has in-frame clones only and misses some. The table shows 70,000 to 95,000 clones, with roughly 84% occurring only once. The source material was peripheral blood. These receptors were obtained from a woman aged 45-60 years with acute or convalescent COVID-19. Each CDR3 is given with its conserved first and last residue. D genes are given only for firm matches. Only some rows state a clone size, as once, few, many or a class for expanded clones.

v_call	clone_size	d_call	j_call	cdr3_aa	cdr3_nt
TRBV19	few	-	TRBJ1-5	CASSILSGAGSNQPQHF	TGTGCCAGTAGTATTCTATCAGGGGCGGGTAGCAATCAGCCCCAGCATTTT
TRBV3-1/TRBV3-2	-	TRBD1	TRBJ1-1	CASSQPGTGLIGAFF	TGTGCCAGCAGCCAGCCCGGGACAGGGTTGATCGGGGCTTTCTTT
TRBV18	-	TRBD1	TRBJ1-3	CASSPPGGNGNTIYF	TGTGCCAGCTCACCCCCAGGGGGCAATGGAAACACCATATATTTT
TRBV5-4	-	-	TRBJ1-2	CASSQDSRYGYTF	TGTGCCAGCAGTCAGGACAGCCGCTATGGCTACACCTTC
TRBV12-3/TRBV12-4	-	-	TRBJ2-7	CASSLSGAEGQYF	TGTGCCAGCAGTTTAAGTGGGGCGGAGGGGCAGTACTTC
TRBV5-4	-	-	TRBJ1-2	CASSLNSGYTF	TGTGCCAGCAGCTTAAATAGTGGCTACACCTTC
TRBV11-1	once	TRBD1	TRBJ2-5	CASSSRDRVMETQYF	TGTGCCAGCAGCTCCCGGGACAGGGTAATGGAGACCCAGTACTTC
TRBV11-2	-	TRBD2	TRBJ2-1	CASSLGRGGPSYNEQFF	TGTGCCAGCAGCTTAGGTCGGGGGGGCCCCTCCTACAATGAGCAGTTCTTC
TRBV12-3/TRBV12-4	-	-	TRBJ2-1	CASSWSSYNEQFF	TGTGCCAGCAGTTGGAGCTCCTACAATGAGCAGTTCTTC
TRBV9	-	TRBD2	TRBJ2-1	CASSVAGGAWDEQFF	TGTGCCAGCAGCGTAGCGGGGGGGGCCTGGGATGAGCAGTTCTTC
TRBV18	-	-	TRBJ1-2	CASSHGSSNYGYTF	TGTGCCAGCTCTCATGGGAGTTCTAACTATGGCTACACCTTC